The rows below give T cell receptor beta chains drawn from one sample of a study of T cell responses to AZD1222 COVID-19 vaccine. Using immunoSEQ multiplex PCR, the repertoire was profiled, and TCRdb retains in-frame clones only, with some absent. The sample includes roughly 130,000 clones, 75% to 95% of them seen just once. The material sequenced was peripheral blood, taken on day 0 of AZD1222 vaccination. The receptors here all came from an adult in good health. Both conserved end residues are part of each CDR3. Fields, in order: clone size, V gene, CDR3 length, D gene, J gene, CDR3 protein, CDR3 DNA. The D gene is left open where the match is weak. Clone size is stated in some rows and not others, as once, few, many or a class when expanded.

>-|TRBV12-3/TRBV12-4|13|-|TRBJ2-2
CASSLLVKGVVFF
TGTGCCAGCAGTTTATTGGTAAAGGGCGTGGTGTTTTTT
>once|TRBV2|13|-|TRBJ2-5
CASSGVDQETQYF
TGTGCCAGCAGTGGAGTGGACCAAGAGACCCAGTACTTC
>-|TRBV3-1/TRBV3-2|18|-|TRBJ2-6
CASSQYRVLGPGANVLTF
TGTGCCAGCAGCCAATATAGGGTTTTGGGCCCTGGGGCCAACGTCCTGACTTTC
>-|TRBV7-9|15|TRBD1|TRBJ1-1
CAGAVGGTGDTEAFF
TGTGCCGGAGCGGTGGGCGGGACAGGGGACACTGAAGCTTTCTTT
>-|TRBV7-2|12|-|TRBJ2-1
CASSIPGREQFF
TGTGCCAGCAGCATCCCGGGTCGAGAGCAGTTCTTC
>-|TRBV7-9|14|TRBD2|TRBJ2-7
CASSPAGGDYEQYF
TGTGCCAGCAGCCCCGCCGGGGGGGACTACGAGCAGTACTTC
>-|TRBV30|13|-|TRBJ2-5
CAWRYQGTETQYF
TGTGCCTGGAGATATCAGGGGACAGAGACCCAGTACTTC
>-|TRBV19|14|TRBD2|TRBJ2-7
CASSRTSGSYEQYF
TGTGCCAGTAGTCGGACTAGCGGCTCCTACGAGCAGTACTTC
>-|TRBV2|13|TRBD1|TRBJ1-2
CASRTGTDYGYTF
TGTGCCAGCAGGACCGGGACAGATTATGGCTACACCTTC
>once|TRBV29-1|15|-|TRBJ2-3
CSARVSGIPQDTQYF
TGCAGCGCTCGAGTCTCAGGAATCCCTCAAGATACGCAGTATTTT